The 21 T cell receptor beta chains in this list originate from one sample, sequenced in a study of technical replicates of blood from four donors. Generated by immunoSEQ multiplex PCR, the TCRdb table keeps only in-frame clones and is missing some. Of 75,000 to 95,000 clones listed, about 94% are singletons. Sequencing was performed on T cells isolated from PBMCs. The receptors come from a human donor in good health.

This sequence joins TRBV19 and TRBJ1-1; D gene uncertain. Between the trimmed V and J ends, which lost 6 bases and 5 bases, there was a span of 10 bases. The V gene's germline CDR1 is LNHDA and CDR2 SQIVND (reference sequence). The CDR3 extends over 12 amino acids. CDR3 amino acids: CASSPTSTEAFF. The CDR3 DNA sequence: TGTGCCAGTAGCCCGACTTCTACTGAAGCTTTCTTT.

The chain has TRBV11-2 and TRBJ2-7, with 8 bases identical to TRBD1. V shed 4 bases, J shed 3 bases, and the junction held 5 bases outside the gene matches. The germline CDR1 and CDR2 sequences are SGHAT and FQNNGV. The CDR3 runs 14 residues. This chain's CDR3 is CASSSGDRSYEQYF. In DNA form, the CDR3 reads TGTGCCAGCAGCTCAGGGGACAGGAGCTACGAGCAGTACTTC.

This chain joins TRBV6-1 and TRBJ1-5, with TRBD1 as a possible D gene (6 bases). The ends were cut back, 4 bases at V and 4 bases at J, with 11 bases in the middle. The CDR3 extends over 14 amino acids. From germline, CDR1 is MNHNS and CDR2 SASEGT. CDR3 DNA: TGTGCCAGCAGTGTACAGGGCACGAATCAGCCCCAGCATTTT. Its translation is CASSVQGTNQPQHF.

The genes are TRBV5-1 and TRBJ2-5, with 8 bases that match TRBD2. V was clipped by 4 bases and J by 3 bases; unmatched bases: 8. CDR1 and CDR2 from the germline V gene are SGHRS and YFSETQ. This CDR3 has 15 residues. The CDR3 DNA sequence: TGCGCCAGCAGCGTCGGGACTAGGGTAGAAGAGACCCAGTACTTC. This gives the protein CASSVGTRVEETQYF.

The chain couples TRBV6-5 to TRBJ1-1; weak D call: TRBD1 (6 bases). Germline V lookup: CDR1 MNHEY, CDR2 SVGAGI. The V and J ends lost 10 bases and 3 bases respectively, with 15 bases between them. The CDR3 has 13 residues. The CDR3 DNA is TGTGCCATCAGGACAGCCAGTTACACTGAAGCTTTCTTT. As protein: CAIRTASYTEAFF.

The chain has TRBV9 and TRBJ2-1; perhaps TRBD2 as D (5 bases). CDR1 SGDLS and CDR2 YYNGEE come from the germline V gene. The CDR3 runs 15 residues. V was trimmed by 2 bases and J by 6 bases, leaving 15 bases between them. The CDR3 reads CASSVGLSRGNEQFF. CDR3 nucleotide sequence: TGTGCCAGCAGCGTCGGTCTAAGCCGGGGCAATGAGCAGTTCTTC.

The chain carries TRBV5-4 and TRBJ2-5; possible D gene TRBD1, 5 bases. This CDR3 is built from 13 residues. Germline-derived CDR1 and CDR2 are SGHNT and YYREEE (reference sequence). Deletions cut 1 base from V and 5 bases from J, with 9 bases between. The chain's CDR3 is CASSLMGPETQYF. The CDR3 DNA sequence: TGTGCCAGCAGCTTGATGGGGCCGGAGACCCAGTACTTC.

The CDR3 here is CASSPSGITDTQYF. The DNA of the CDR3 is TGTGCCAGCAGCCCATCGGGAATCACAGATACGCAGTATTTT. V is TRBV7-6 and J is TRBJ2-3; maybe TRBD2 (5 bases). The germline V gene encodes CDR1 SGHVS and CDR2 FNYEAQ. The CDR3 consists of 14 residues. Trimming cost V 5 bases and J 2 bases, with 11 bases left between them.

The chain carries TRBV7-9 and TRBJ2-5; D is possibly TRBD1 (6 bases). Trimming cost V 0 bases and J 5 bases, with 13 bases left between them. The CDR3 loop spans 15 amino acids. The germline V gene encodes CDR1 SEHNR and CDR2 FQNEAQ (reference sequence). The CDR3 loop is CASSLAVGAGETQYF. DNA for the CDR3: TGTGCCAGCAGCTTAGCAGTGGGGGCAGGGGAGACCCAGTACTTC.

This chain connects TRBV6-5 to TRBJ2-7; possibly TRBD1 for D (6 bases). The CDR3 has 15 amino acids. The ends were cut back, 4 bases at V and 2 bases at J, with 15 bases in the middle. Germline values: CDR1 MNHEY, CDR2 SVGAGI. DNA for the CDR3: TGTGCCAGCAGTTTCACGGGACATGGAACCTACGAGCAGTACTTC. This sequence encodes CASSFTGHGTYEQYF.

The chain links TRBV7-2 to TRBJ2-2, with 9 bases lining up with TRBD2. This CDR3 has 17 amino acids. J lost 7 bases, V lost 5 bases, and 14 bases had no gene match. Looked up from germline, CDR1 is SGHTA and CDR2 is FQGNSA. The CDR3: CASSISSGSQRSGELFF. In DNA, the CDR3 is TGTGCCAGCAGCATTAGTAGCGGGAGCCAACGAAGCGGGGAGCTGTTTTTT.

V gene TRBV27 combines with J gene TRBJ1-4; 7 bases agree with TRBD1. Germline V gene sequence: CDR1 MNHEY, CDR2 SMNVEV (reference sequence). The CDR3 has 15 residues. V dropped 8 bases and J dropped 7; count of bases not matched to a gene: 13. DNA of the CDR3: TGTGCCAGCCGAGCGTGGACAGGTTCCAGTGAAAAACTGTTTTTT. Translated, it gives CASRAWTGSSEKLFF.

This chain connects TRBV7-9 to TRBJ1-2, with D perhaps TRBD1 (6 bases). Germline V gene lookup returns CDR1 SEHNR and CDR2 FQNEAQ (reference sequence). This CDR3 contains 13 residues. V was clipped by 3 bases and J by 5 bases, with 10 bases between them. CDR3 region: CASSLGTSYGYTF. In DNA form, the CDR3 reads TGTGCCAGCAGCTTGGGGACATCTTATGGCTACACCTTC.

The V call is TRBV14, the J call TRBJ2-1; weak D call: TRBD2 (5 bases). CDR1 is SGHDN and CDR2 is FVKESK in the germline V gene. Trimming took off 0 bases at V and 4 bases at J, with 16 bases between the two ends. CDR3 length: 17 amino acids. The CDR3 nucleotides are TGTGCCAGCAGCCAAGATGAAGGAGGAGCCCCTTACAATGAGCAGTTCTTC. This encodes CASSQDEGGAPYNEQFF.

The chain carries TRBV6-1 and TRBJ2-1, with D perhaps TRBD2 (5 bases). This CDR3 is built from 11 residues. Looked up from germline, CDR1 is MNHNS and CDR2 is SASEGT. V gave up 10 bases and J gave up 2 bases, with 6 bases separating them. The CDR3 DNA reads TGTGCCATCGGGACCTACAATGAGCAGTTCTTC. This translates into CAIGTYNEQFF.

This chain links TRBV9 with TRBJ2-5; D is perhaps TRBD1 (6 bases). The CDR3 has 16 residues. The V gene lost 0 bases and the J gene lost 0 bases, with 12 bases spanning the gap. The V gene's germline CDR1 is SGDLS and CDR2 YYNGEE. CDR3 in DNA: TGTGCCAGCAGCGTAGGTAGGACAGCTAACCAAGAGACCCAGTACTTC. This sequence encodes CASSVGRTANQETQYF.

The chain employs TRBV7-8 and TRBJ2-5; D call uncertain. The CDR3 is made up of 15 amino acids. V was pared by 1 base and J by 3 bases, with 12 bases between. Germline V gene sequence: CDR1 SGHVS, CDR2 FQNEAQ. The CDR3 loop is CASSLVRQVEETQYF. For the CDR3, the DNA is TGTGCCAGCAGCTTAGTTAGGCAGGTTGAAGAGACCCAGTACTTC.

V is TRBV4-2 and J is TRBJ2-1, with TRBD1 as a possible D gene (6 bases). The CDR3 contains 14 residues. Trimming took 3 bases from V and 4 from J, leaving 10 bases between them. Germline CDR1 reads LGHNA; CDR2 reads YNFKEQ. This CDR3 is CASSQIGQYNEQFF. CDR3 nucleotides: TGTGCCAGCAGCCAGATCGGACAGTACAATGAGCAGTTCTTC.

This clone appeared a single time. The rearrangement uses TRBV28 and TRBJ2-1, with 8 nucleotides matching TRBD2. The CDR3 length is 17 residues. Germline-derived CDR1 and CDR2 are MDHEN and SYDVKM. After removal of 2 bases from V and 6 bases from J, the junction contained 12 bases not matched to a gene. The CDR3 nucleotides read TGTGCCAGCAGTTTAGCTTCTTTGAGCGGGAGTGGCAATGAGCAGTTCTTC. Residues: CASSLASLSGSGNEQFF.

This rearrangement joins TRBV7-6 to TRBJ1-2; the D gene is possibly TRBD1 (6 bases). Deletions cut 6 bases from V and 8 bases from J, with 16 bases between. The CDR3 has 13 residues. CDR1 SGHVS and CDR2 FNYEAQ come from the germline V gene. The CDR3 nucleotides read TGTGCCAGCAGTTCGACAGGTGGTTCGGGCTACACCTTC. Translated: CASSSTGGSGYTF.

The J gene is TRBJ1-4, the V gene TRBV2; 10 bases line up with TRBD1. Trimming took 6 bases from V and 8 from J; bases not matched to a gene: 15. Germline CDR1 is SNHLY and CDR2 is FYNNEI. The CDR3 is 17 amino acids. The CDR3 protein is CASRQLGGTGVREKLFF. CDR3 nucleotide sequence: TGTGCCAGCAGGCAACTAGGGGGGACAGGGGTGAGGGAAAAACTGTTTTTT.